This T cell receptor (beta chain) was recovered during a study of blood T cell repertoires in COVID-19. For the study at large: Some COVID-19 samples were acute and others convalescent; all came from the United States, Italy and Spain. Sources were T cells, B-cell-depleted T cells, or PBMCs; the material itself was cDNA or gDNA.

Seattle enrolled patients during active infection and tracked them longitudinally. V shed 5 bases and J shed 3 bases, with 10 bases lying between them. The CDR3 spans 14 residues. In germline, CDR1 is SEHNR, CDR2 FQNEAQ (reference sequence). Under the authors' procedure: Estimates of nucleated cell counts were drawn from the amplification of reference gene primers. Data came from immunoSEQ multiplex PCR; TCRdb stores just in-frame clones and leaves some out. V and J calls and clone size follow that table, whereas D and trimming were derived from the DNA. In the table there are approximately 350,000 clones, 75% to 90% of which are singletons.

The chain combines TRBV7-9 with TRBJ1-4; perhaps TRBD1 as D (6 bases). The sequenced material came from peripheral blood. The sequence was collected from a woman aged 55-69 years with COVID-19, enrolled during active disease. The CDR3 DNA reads TGTGCCAGCAGCCACAGGGAGTCTAATGAAAAACTGTTTTTT. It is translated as CASSHRESNEKLFF.